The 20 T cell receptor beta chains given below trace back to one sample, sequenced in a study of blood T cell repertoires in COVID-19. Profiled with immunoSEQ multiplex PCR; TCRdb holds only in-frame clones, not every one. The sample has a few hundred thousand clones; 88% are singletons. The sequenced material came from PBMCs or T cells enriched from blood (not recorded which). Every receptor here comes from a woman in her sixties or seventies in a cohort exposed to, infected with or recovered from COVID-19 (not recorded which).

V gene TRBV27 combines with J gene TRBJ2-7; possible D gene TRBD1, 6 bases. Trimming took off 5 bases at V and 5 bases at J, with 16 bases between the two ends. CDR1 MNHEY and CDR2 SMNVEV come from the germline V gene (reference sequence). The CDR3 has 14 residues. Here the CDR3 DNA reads TGTGCCAGCAGTATCAGGGGCATGCTCCACGAGCAGTACTTC. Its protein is CASSIRGMLHEQYF.

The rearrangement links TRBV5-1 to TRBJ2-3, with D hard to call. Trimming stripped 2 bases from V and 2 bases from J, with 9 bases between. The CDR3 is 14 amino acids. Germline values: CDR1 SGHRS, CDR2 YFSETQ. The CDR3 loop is CASSLSSYTDTQYF. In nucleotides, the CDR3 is TGCGCCAGCAGCTTATCCTCTTACACAGATACGCAGTATTTT.

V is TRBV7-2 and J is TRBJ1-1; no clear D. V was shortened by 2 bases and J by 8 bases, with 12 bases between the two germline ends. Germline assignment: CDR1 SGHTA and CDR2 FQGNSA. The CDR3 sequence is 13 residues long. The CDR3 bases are TGTGCCAGCAGCTTATCGTGGGGAGGGGAAGCTTTCTTT. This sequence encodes CASSLSWGGEAFF.

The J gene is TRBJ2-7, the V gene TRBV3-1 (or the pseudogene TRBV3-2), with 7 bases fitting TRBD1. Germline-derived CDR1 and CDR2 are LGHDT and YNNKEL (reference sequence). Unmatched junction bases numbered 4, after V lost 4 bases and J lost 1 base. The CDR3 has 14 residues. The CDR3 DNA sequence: TGTGCCAGCAGCCGAGTGGGACAGTCCTACGAGCAGTACTTC. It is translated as CASSRVGQSYEQYF.

The chain's CDR3 is CASSLRGGISYNEQFF. DNA for the CDR3: TGTGCCAGCAGCTTAAGGGGCGGGATTTCCTACAATGAGCAGTTCTTC. V usage is TRBV11-1 and J usage is TRBJ2-1; weak D call: TRBD2 (6 bases). Germline V gene data show CDR1 as SGHAT and CDR2 as FQDESV (reference sequence). Between the trimmed V and J ends, which lost 2 bases and 1 base, there was a span of 12 bases. The CDR3 extends over 16 amino acids.

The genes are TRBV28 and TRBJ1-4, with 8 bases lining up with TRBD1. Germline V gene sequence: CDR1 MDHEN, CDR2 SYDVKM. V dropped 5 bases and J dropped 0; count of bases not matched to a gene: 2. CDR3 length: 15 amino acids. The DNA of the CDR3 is TGTGCCAGCAGTCTACAGGGGGCAACTAATGAAAAACTGTTTTTT. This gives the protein CASSLQGATNEKLFF.

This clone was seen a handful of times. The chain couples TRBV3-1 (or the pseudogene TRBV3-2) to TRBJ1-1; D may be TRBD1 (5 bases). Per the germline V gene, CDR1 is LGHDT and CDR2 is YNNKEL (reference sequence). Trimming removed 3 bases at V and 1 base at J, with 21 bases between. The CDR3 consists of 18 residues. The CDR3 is CASSHLFVGASRNTEAFF. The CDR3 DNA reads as TGTGCCAGCAGCCACCTATTCGTTGGGGCCTCACGGAACACTGAAGCTTTCTTT.

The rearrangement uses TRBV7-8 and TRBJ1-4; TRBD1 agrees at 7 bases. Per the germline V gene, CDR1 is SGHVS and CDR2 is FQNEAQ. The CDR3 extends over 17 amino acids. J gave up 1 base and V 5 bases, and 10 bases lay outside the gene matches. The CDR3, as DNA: TGTGCCAGCAGCGGAAGACAGGGTTCGTTAACTAATGAAAAACTGTTTTTT. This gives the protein CASSGRQGSLTNEKLFF.

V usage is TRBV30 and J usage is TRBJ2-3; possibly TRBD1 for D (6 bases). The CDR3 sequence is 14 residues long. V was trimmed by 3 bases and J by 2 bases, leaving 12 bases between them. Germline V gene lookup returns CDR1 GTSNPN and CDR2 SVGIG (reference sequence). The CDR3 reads CAWRQGSATDTQYF. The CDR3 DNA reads TGTGCCTGGAGACAGGGTAGCGCCACAGATACGCAGTATTTT.

This chain's CDR3 is CASSVRQGLEKLFF. CDR3 sequence (DNA): TGTGCCAGTAGTGTGCGACAGGGGCTTGAAAAACTGTTTTTT. V and J are TRBV19 and TRBJ1-4; 8 bases align to TRBD1. V was pared by 5 bases and J by 7 bases, with 6 bases of the junction left unmatched. The CDR3 is 14 amino acids. CDR1 and CDR2 from the germline V gene are LNHDA and SQIVND (reference sequence).

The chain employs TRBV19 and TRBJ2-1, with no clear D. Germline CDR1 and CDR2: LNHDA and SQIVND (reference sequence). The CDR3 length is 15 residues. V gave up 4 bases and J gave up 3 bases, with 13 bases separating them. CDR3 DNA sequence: TGTGCCAGTAGTACGCCCCCAGGCCTCTACAATGAGCAGTTCTTC. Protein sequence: CASSTPPGLYNEQFF.

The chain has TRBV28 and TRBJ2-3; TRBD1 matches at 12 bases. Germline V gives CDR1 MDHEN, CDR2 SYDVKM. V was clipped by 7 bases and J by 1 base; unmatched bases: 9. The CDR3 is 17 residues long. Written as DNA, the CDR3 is TGTGCCAGCATCAGGGACAGGGGGCCCTCGGGCACAGATACGCAGTATTTT. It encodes CASIRDRGPSGTDTQYF. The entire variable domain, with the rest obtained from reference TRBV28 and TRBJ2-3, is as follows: DVKVTQSSRYLVKRTGEKVFLECVQDMDHENMFWYRQDPGLGLRLIYFSYDVKMKEKGDIPEGYSVSREKKERFSLILESASTNQTSMYLCASIRDRGPSGTDTQYFGPGTRLTVL.

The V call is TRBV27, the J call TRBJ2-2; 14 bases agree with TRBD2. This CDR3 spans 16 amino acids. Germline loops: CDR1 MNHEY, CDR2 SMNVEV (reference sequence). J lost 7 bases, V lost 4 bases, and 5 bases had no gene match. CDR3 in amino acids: CASSSGTSGSGGELFF. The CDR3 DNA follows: TGTGCCAGCAGTTCCGGGACTAGCGGGAGTGGCGGGGAGCTGTTTTTT.

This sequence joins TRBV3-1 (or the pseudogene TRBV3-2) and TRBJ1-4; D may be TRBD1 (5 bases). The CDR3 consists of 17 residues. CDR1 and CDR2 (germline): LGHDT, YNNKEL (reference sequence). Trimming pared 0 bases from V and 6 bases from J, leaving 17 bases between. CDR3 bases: TGTGCCAGCAGCCAAGACCCCAGGGTCTCAGGGTATGAAAAACTGTTTTTT. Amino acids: CASSQDPRVSGYEKLFF.

The CDR3 region is CASSREGTSGTRTYNEQFF. As DNA, the CDR3 is TGTGCCAGCAGCCGTGAGGGGACTAGCGGGACAAGAACCTACAATGAGCAGTTCTTC. This chain uses TRBV11-2 with TRBJ2-1; TRBD2 matches 13 bases. In germline, CDR1 is SGHAT, CDR2 FQNNGV. This CDR3 spans 19 amino acids. J was trimmed by 2 bases and V by 5 bases; bases with no gene match: 12.

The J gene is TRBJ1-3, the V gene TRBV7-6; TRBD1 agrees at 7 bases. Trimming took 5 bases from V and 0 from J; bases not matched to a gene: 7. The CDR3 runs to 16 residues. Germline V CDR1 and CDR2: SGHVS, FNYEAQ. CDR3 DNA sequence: TGTGCCAGCAGCCTACGACAGGGTGGCTCTGGAAACACCATATATTTT. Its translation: CASSLRQGGSGNTIYF. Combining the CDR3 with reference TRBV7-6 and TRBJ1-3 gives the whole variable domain GAGVSQSPRYKVTKRGQDVALRCDPISGHVSLYWYRQALGQGPEFLTYFNYEAQQDKSGLPNDRFSAERPEGSISTLTIQRTEQRDSAMYRCASSLRQGGSGNTIYFGEGSWLTVV.

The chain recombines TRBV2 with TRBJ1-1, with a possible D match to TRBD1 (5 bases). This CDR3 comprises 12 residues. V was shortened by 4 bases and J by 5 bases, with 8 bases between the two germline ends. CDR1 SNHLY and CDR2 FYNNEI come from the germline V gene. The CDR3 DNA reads TGTGCCAGCAGTGCAGGGTTGACTGAAGCTTTCTTT. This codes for CASSAGLTEAFF.

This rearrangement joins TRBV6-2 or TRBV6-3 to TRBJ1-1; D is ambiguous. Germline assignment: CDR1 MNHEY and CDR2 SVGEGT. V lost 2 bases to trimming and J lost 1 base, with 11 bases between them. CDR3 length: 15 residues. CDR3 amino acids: CASSYAGSGNTEAFF. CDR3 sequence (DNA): TGTGCCAGCAGTTACGCCGGGTCTGGGAACACTGAAGCTTTCTTT.

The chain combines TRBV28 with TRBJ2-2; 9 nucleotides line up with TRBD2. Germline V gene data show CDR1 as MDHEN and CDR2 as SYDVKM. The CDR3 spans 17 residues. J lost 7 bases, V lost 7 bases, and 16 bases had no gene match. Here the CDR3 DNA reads TGTGCCAGCACCCAAGGGGGGCGACTAGCGGTACTCGGGGAGCTGTTTTTT. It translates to CASTQGGRLAVLGELFF.

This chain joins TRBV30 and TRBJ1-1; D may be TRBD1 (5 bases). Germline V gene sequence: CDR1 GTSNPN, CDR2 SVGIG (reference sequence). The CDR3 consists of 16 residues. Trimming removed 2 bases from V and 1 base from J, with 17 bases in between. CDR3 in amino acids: CAWSIKMTGGNTEAFF. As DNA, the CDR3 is TGTGCCTGGAGTATAAAGATGACGGGGGGGAACACTGAAGCTTTCTTT.